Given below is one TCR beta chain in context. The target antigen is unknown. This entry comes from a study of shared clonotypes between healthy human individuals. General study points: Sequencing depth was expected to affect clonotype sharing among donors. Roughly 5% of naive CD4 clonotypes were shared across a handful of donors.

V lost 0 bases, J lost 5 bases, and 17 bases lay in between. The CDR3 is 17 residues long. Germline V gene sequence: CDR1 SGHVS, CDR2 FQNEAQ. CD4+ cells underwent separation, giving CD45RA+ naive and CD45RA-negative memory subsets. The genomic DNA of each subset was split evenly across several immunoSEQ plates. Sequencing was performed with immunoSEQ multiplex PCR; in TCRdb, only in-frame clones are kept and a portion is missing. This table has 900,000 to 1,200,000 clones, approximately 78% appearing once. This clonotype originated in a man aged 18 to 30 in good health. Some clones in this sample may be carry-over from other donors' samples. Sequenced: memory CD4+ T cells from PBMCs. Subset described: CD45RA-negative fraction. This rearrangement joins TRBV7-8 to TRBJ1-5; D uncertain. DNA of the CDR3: TGTGCCAGCAGCTTAGCGCTTCAGGTTTGGAGGGATCAGCCCCAGCATTTT. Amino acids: CASSLALQVWRDQPQHF.